This T cell receptor (beta chain) came from a study of cytomegalovirus exposure and HLA in healthy donors. The CDR3 is made up of 15 amino acids. V gave up 3 bases and J gave up 1 base, with 10 bases separating them. Germline CDR1 and CDR2: KGHSH and LQKENI. A single count supports this clone. The study ran its PCR with 60 Vbeta and 13 Jbeta primers. Clones were sequenced by immunoSEQ multiplex PCR, and TCRdb holds only the in-frame ones, with some missing. The sample shows 95,000 to 150,000 clones, over 70% of them seen only once. The TCR originated in a woman between 35 and 50 years old in good health and CMV-seronegative. The sample taken for sequencing was PBMCs. The chain has TRBV18 and TRBJ2-1; D remains ambiguous. The CDR3, as DNA: TGTGCCAGCTCACCGGGCACAGATTCCTACAATGAGCAGTTCTTC. Protein sequence: CASSPGTDSYNEQFF.